Below are 4 T cell receptor beta chains sequenced from a single sample in a study of OX40 agonist ivuxolimab in advanced cancers. The assay was immunoSEQ multiplex PCR, and TCRdb's table has in-frame clones only and misses some. The table has about 69,000 clones, about nine tenths seen once. Sequencing used CD4+ or CD8+ T cells sorted from blood, obtained in a trial of the OX40 agonist ivuxolimab. Receptors originate from an adult with an advanced solid tumor such as melanoma, head and neck, liver or kidney cancer.

The sample holds one count of this clone. The chain has TRBV5-1 and TRBJ2-2; D uncertain. The CDR3 loop spans 11 amino acids. V lost 5 bases and J 3 bases, leaving 2 bases between the germline ends. The germline V gene has CDR1 SGHRS and CDR2 YFSETQ. CDR3 sequence (DNA): TGCGCCAGCAGTGACACCGGGGAGCTGTTTTTT. This codes for CASSDTGELFF.

The chain's CDR3 is CASSLPGGVNYGYTF. The DNA of the CDR3 is TGTGCCAGCAGCTTACCCGGAGGGGTAAACTATGGCTACACCTTC. The chain joins TRBV5-6 to TRBJ1-2; possibly TRBD1 for D (5 bases). CDR1 is SGHDT, CDR2 YYEEEE, per germline. This CDR3 contains 15 residues. V was trimmed by 2 bases and J by 2 bases, leaving 13 bases between them.

The J gene is TRBJ1-2, the V gene TRBV18, with D unclear. The CDR3 sequence is 13 residues long. Germline V lookup: CDR1 KGHSH, CDR2 LQKENI. V shed 2 bases and J shed 0 bases, with 4 bases lying between them. Here the CDR3 DNA reads TGTGCCAGCTCACCAGGGGCTAACTATGGCTACACCTTC. It translates to CASSPGANYGYTF.

The chain links TRBV7-9 to TRBJ1-3; a possible D gene is TRBD1 (6 bases). The CDR3 covers 16 residues. Germline V gene lookup returns CDR1 SEHNR and CDR2 FQNEAQ (reference sequence). The V and J ends lost 5 bases and 0 bases respectively, with 14 bases between them. The CDR3 DNA follows: TGTGCCAGCAGCACATGGGACACCACCTCTGGAAACACCATATATTTT. As protein: CASSTWDTTSGNTIYF.